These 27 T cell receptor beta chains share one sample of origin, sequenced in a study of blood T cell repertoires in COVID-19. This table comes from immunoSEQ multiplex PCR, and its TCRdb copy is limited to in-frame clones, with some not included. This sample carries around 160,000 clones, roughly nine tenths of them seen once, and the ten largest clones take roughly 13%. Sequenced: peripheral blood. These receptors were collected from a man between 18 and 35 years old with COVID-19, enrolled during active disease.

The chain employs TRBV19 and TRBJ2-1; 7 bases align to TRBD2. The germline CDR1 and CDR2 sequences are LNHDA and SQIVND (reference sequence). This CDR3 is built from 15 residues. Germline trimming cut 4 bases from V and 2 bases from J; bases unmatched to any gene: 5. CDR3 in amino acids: CASSTSGLAYNEQFF. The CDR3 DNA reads TGTGCCAGTAGTACAAGTGGACTAGCCTACAATGAGCAGTTCTTC.

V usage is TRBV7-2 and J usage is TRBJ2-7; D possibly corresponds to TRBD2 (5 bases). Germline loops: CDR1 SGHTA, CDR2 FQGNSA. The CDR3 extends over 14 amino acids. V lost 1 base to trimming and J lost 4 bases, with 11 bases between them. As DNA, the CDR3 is TGTGCCAGCAGCTTAGATCCGGGCGGGTACGAGCAGTACTTC. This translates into CASSLDPGGYEQYF.

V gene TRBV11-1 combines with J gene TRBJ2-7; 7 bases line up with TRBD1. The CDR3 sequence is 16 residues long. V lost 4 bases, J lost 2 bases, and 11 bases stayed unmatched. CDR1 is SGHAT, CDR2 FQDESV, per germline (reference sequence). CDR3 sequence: CASSSTKTGITYEQYF. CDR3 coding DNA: TGTGCCAGCAGCTCTACAAAGACAGGGATAACCTACGAGCAGTACTTC.

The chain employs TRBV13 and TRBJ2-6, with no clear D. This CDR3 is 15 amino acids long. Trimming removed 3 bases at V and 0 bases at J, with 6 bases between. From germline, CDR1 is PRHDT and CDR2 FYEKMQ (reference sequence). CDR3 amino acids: CASSFAASGANVLTF. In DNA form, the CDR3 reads TGTGCCAGCAGCTTCGCGGCCTCTGGGGCCAACGTCCTGACTTTC.

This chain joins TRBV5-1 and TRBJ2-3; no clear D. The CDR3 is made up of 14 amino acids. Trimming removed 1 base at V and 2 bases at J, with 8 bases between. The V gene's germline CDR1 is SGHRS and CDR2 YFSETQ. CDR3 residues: CASSLRSSTDTQYF. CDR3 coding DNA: TGCGCCAGCAGCTTGCGGTCCTCCACAGATACGCAGTATTTT.

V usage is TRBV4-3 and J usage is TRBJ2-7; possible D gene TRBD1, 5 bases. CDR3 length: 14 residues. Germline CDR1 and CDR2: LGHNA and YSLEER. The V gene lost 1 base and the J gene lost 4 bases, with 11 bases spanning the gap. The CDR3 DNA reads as TGCGCCAGCAGCCAAGGAATAAGGGGTTACGAGCAGTACTTC. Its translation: CASSQGIRGYEQYF.

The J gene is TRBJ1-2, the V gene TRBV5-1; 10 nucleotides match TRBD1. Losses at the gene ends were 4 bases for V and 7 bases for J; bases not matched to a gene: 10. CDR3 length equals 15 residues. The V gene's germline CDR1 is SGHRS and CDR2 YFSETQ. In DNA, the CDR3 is TGCGCCAGCAGCAAAGACCCGAGACAGGGGGCTGGCTACACCTTC. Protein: CASSKDPRQGAGYTF.

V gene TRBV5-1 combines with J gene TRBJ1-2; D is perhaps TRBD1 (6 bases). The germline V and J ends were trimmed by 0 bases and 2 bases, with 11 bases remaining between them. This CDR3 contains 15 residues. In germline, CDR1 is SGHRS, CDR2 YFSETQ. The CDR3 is CASSLGTARNYGYTF. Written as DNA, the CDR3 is TGCGCCAGCAGCTTGGGGACAGCGAGAAACTATGGCTACACCTTC. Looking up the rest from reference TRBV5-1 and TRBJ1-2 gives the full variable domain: KAGVTQTPRYLIKTRGQQVTLSCSPISGHRSVSWYQQTPGQGLQFLFEYFSETQRNKGNFPGRFSGRQFSNSRSEMNVSTLELGDSALYLCASSLGTARNYGYTFGSGTRLTVV.

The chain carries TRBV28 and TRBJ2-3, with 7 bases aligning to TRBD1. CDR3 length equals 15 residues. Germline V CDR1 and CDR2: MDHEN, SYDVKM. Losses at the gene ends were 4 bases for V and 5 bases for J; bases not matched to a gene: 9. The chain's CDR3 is CASSSPGQWRDTQYF. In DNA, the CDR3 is TGTGCCAGCAGTTCACCGGGACAGTGGAGAGATACGCAGTATTTT.

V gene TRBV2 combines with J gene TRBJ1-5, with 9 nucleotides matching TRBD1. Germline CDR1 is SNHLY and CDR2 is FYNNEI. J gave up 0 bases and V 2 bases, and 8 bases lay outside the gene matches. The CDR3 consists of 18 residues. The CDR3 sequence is CASSEMGTGTYSNQPQHF. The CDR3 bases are TGTGCCAGCAGTGAAATGGGGACAGGGACTTATAGCAATCAGCCCCAGCATTTT. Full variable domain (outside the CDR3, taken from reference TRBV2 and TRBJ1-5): EPEVTQTPSHQVTQMGQEVILRCVPISNHLYFYWYRQILGQKVEFLVSFYNNEISEKSEIFDDQFSVERPDGSNFTLKIRSTKLEDSAMYFCASSEMGTGTYSNQPQHFGDGTRLSIL.

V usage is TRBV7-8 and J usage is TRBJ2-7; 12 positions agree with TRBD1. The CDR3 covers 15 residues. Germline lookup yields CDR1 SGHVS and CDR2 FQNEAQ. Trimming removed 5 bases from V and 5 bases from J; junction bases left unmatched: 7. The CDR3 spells CASSPGQGAKHEQYF. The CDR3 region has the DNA TGTGCCAGCAGCCCGGGACAGGGGGCGAAGCACGAGCAGTACTTC.

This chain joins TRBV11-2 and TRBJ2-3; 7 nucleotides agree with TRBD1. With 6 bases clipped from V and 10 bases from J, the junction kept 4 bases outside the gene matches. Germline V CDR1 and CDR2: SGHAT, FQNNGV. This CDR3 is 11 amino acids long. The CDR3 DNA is TGTGCCAGCAGTAACGGGACAGCGCAGTATTTT. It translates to CASSNGTAQYF.

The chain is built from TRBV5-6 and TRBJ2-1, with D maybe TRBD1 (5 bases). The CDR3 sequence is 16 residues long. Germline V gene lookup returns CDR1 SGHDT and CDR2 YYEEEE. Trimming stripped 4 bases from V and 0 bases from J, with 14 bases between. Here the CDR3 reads CASSLRQRYSYNEQFF. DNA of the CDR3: TGTGCCAGCAGCCTCCGACAGCGATACTCCTACAATGAGCAGTTCTTC.

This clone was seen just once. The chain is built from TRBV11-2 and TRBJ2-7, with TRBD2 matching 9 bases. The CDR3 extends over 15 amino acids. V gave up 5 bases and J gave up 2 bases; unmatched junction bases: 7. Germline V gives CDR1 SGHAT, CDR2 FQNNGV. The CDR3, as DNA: TGTGCCAGCAGCCTTGGGACTAGCCCTACCTACGAGCAGTACTTC. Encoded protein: CASSLGTSPTYEQYF.

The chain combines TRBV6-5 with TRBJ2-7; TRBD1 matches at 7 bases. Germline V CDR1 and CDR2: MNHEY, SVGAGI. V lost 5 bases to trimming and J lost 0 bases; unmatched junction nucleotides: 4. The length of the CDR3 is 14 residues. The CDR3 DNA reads TGTGCCAGCAGTCGGGACAGCAACTCCTACGAGCAGTACTTC. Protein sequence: CASSRDSNSYEQYF.

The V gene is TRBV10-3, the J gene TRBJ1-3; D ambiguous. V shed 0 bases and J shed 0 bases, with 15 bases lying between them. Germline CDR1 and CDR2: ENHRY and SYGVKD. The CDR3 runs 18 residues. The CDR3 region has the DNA TGTGCCATCAGTGAGTCGTTCACCCCCGGAGACTCTGGAAACACCATATATTTT. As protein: CAISESFTPGDSGNTIYF.

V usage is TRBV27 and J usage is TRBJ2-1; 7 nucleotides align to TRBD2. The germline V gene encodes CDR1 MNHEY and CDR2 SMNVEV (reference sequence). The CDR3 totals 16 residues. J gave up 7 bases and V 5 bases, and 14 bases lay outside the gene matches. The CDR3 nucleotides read TGTGCCAGCAGTAAGACGGGACTATGGACTACAAATGAGCAGTTCTTC. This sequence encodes CASSKTGLWTTNEQFF.

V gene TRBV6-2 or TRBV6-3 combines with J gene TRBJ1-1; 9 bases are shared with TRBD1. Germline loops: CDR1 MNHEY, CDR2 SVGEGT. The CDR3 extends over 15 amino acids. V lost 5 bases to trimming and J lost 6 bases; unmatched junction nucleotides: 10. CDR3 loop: CASSITGQGWAEAFF. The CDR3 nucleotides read TGTGCCAGCAGTATAACAGGACAGGGGTGGGCTGAAGCTTTCTTT.

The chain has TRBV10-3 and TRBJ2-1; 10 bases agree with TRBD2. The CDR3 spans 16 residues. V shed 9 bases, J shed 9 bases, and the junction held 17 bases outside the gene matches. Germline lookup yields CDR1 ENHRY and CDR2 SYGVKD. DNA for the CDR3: TGTGCCATGATGGATGAAAAAGCGGGAGGGCCGAGTGAGCAGTTCTTC. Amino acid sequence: CAMMDEKAGGPSEQFF.

The CDR3 protein is CASSTRPGAGELFF. CDR3 nucleotide sequence: TGTGCCAGCAGCACACGCCCGGGGGCCGGGGAGCTGTTTTTT. This rearrangement joins TRBV7-2 to TRBJ2-2, with D maybe TRBD2 (6 bases). CDR1 and CDR2 from the germline V gene are SGHTA and FQGNSA. V shed 5 bases and J shed 6 bases, with 13 bases lying between them. The CDR3 extends over 14 amino acids.

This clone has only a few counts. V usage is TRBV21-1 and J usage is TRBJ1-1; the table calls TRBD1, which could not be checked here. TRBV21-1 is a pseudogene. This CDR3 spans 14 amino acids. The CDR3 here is CASSFRDLNTEAFF. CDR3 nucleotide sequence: TGTGCCAGCAGCTTCAGGGATCTGAACACTGAAGCTTTCTTT.

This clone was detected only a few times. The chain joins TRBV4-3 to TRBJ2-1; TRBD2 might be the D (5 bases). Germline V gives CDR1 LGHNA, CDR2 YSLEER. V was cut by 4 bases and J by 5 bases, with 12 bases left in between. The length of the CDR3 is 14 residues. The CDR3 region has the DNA TGCGCCAGCAGCCGAAGATACGGGGACAATGAGCAGTTCTTC. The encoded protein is CASSRRYGDNEQFF.

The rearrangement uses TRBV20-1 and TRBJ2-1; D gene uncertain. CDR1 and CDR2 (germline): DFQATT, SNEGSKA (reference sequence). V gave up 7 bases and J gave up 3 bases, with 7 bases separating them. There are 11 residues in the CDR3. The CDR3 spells CSGHLYNEQFF. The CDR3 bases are TGCAGTGGACACCTCTACAATGAGCAGTTCTTC.

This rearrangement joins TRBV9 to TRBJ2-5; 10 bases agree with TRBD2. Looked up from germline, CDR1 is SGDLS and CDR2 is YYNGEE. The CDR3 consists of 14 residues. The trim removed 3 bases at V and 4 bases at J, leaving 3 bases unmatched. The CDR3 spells CASSGSGRSETQYF. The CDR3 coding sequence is TGTGCCAGCAGCGGTAGCGGGAGGTCAGAGACCCAGTACTTC.

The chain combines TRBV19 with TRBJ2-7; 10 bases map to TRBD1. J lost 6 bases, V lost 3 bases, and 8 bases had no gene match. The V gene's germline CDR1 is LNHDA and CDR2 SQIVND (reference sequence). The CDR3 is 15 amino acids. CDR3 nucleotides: TGTGCCAGTAGTATCACCGGGACAGGGGCTACCGAGCAGTACTTC. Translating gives CASSITGTGATEQYF.

The CDR3 sequence: CASSLAQALYNEQFF. DNA for the CDR3: TGCGCCAGCAGCTTGGCCCAAGCGCTCTACAATGAGCAGTTCTTC. The gene calls are TRBV5-1 and TRBJ2-1; the D is unclear. The V end lost 0 bases, the J end lost 3 bases, and 10 bases lay between the germline ends. The CDR3 sequence is 15 residues long. Germline lookup yields CDR1 SGHRS and CDR2 YFSETQ.

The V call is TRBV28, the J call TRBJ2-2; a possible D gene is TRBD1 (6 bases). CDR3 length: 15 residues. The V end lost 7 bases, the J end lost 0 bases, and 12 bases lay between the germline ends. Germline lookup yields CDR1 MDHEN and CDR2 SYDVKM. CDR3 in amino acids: CASTTGHANTGELFF. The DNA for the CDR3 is TGTGCCAGCACCACGGGACACGCGAACACCGGGGAGCTGTTTTTT. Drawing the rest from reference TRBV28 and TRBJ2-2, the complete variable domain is DVKVTQSSRYLVKRTGEKVFLECVQDMDHENMFWYRQDPGLGLRLIYFSYDVKMKEKGDIPEGYSVSREKKERFSLILESASTNQTSMYLCASTTGHANTGELFFGEGSRLTVL.